Included here is one T cell receptor beta chain sequence, with context. Clones were sequenced by immunoSEQ multiplex PCR, and TCRdb holds only the in-frame ones, with some missing. The sample has about 180,000 clones; around 83% are singletons. V shed 0 bases and J shed 1 base, with 16 bases lying between them. Germline lookup yields CDR1 LGHNA and CDR2 YNFKEQ. This CDR3 is 17 amino acids long. The data originate from a study of blood T cell repertoires in COVID-19. Study information: T cells, B-cell-depleted T cells, or PBMCs provided the cDNA or gDNA that served as material.

One Seattle source followed patients from active infection through their disease course. This chain joins TRBV4-2 and TRBJ2-7, with D unresolved. Sequencing was done on a sample of peripheral blood. The sequence was obtained from a woman aged 70-85 years with COVID-19, enrolled during active disease. This CDR3 reads CASSQDLPAEISYEQYF. CDR3 coding DNA: TGTGCCAGCAGCCAAGATTTACCCGCTGAGATATCCTACGAGCAGTACTTC.